Listed below are T cell receptor beta chains from one sample, sequenced in a study of blood T cell repertoires in COVID-19. The data were produced by immunoSEQ multiplex PCR, yet TCRdb's version contains in-frame clones alone and is incomplete. The repertoire includes 400,000 or so clones, approximately 87% of them detected once, and about 1.9% sits in the top ten. Sample: PBMCs or T cells enriched from blood (not recorded which). The source is a man aged 35-49 years in a cohort exposed to, infected with or recovered from COVID-19 (not recorded which). The CDR3 runs from the conserved cysteine through the conserved F or W. D genes are given only for firm matches. Size is stated for part of the rows, as once, few or many counts, or as a class when the clone is expanded.

D: TRBD1
J: TRBJ1-5
size: -
V: TRBV28
CDR3: CASSPQGAYQPQHF
DNA: TGTGCCAGCAGTCCTCAGGGGGCTTATCAGCCCCAGCATTTT

D: -
J: TRBJ2-5
size: -
V: TRBV28
CDR3: CASTRIRGEETQYF
DNA: TGTGCCAGCACCAGGATAAGGGGCGAAGAGACCCAGTACTTC

D: -
J: TRBJ2-1
size: -
V: TRBV13
CDR3: CASSAQGYEQFF
DNA: TGTGCCAGCAGCGCTCAGGGTTATGAGCAGTTCTTC

D: -
J: TRBJ2-7
size: -
V: TRBV7-8
CDR3: CASSLALLALGGEQYF
DNA: TGTGCCAGCAGCTTAGCGCTACTAGCCTTGGGGGGCGAGCAGTACTTC

D: -
J: TRBJ1-4
size: -
V: TRBV5-1
CDR3: CASSLGHRNEKLFF
DNA: TGCGCCAGCAGCTTAGGACACCGTAATGAAAAACTGTTTTTT

D: -
J: TRBJ1-3
size: -
V: TRBV6-1
CDR3: CASSDTGSSGNTIYF
DNA: TGTGCCAGCAGTGACACGGGAAGCTCTGGAAACACCATATATTTT

D: TRBD2
J: TRBJ2-1
size: -
V: TRBV11-1
CDR3: CASSFGLAGDNEQFF
DNA: TGTGCCAGCAGCTTTGGTCTAGCGGGAGATAATGAGCAGTTCTTC

D: -
J: TRBJ1-5
size: -
V: TRBV19
CDR3: CASSNQGGQPQHF
DNA: TGTGCCAGTAGCAACCAGGGTGGACAGCCCCAGCATTTT

D: TRBD1
J: TRBJ2-2
size: few
V: TRBV18
CDR3: CASSSKGRTGASVGELFF
DNA: TGTGCCAGCTCATCTAAAGGCCGGACAGGGGCCTCGGTCGGGGAGCTGTTTTTT

D: -
J: TRBJ2-7
size: -
V: TRBV30
CDR3: CAWSFGGSSYEQYF
DNA: TGTGCCTGGAGTTTTGGAGGGAGCTCCTACGAGCAGTACTTC

D: -
J: TRBJ1-2
size: -
V: TRBV9
CDR3: CASSVGDNGYTF
DNA: TGTGCCAGCAGCGTAGGAGACAATGGCTACACCTTC

D: -
J: TRBJ1-3
size: once
V: TRBV6-5
CDR3: CASRGLLSGNTIYF
DNA: TGTGCCAGCAGAGGACTGCTCTCTGGAAACACCATATATTTT

D: -
J: TRBJ2-1
size: -
V: TRBV2
CDR3: CASSDGAGSPYNEQFF
DNA: TGTGCCAGCAGTGATGGGGCGGGATCCCCCTACAATGAGCAGTTCTTC

D: TRBD1
J: TRBJ2-6
size: -
V: TRBV9
CDR3: CASSVSRDRNGANVLTF
DNA: TGTGCCAGCAGCGTCTCGCGGGACAGGAATGGGGCCAACGTCCTGACTTTC

D: -
J: TRBJ2-5
size: -
V: TRBV4-1
CDR3: CASSQVGAETQYF
DNA: TGCGCCAGCAGCCAAGTAGGGGCAGAGACCCAGTACTTC

D: TRBD2
J: TRBJ2-6
size: -
V: TRBV6-4
CDR3: CARLARHSGANVLTF
DNA: TGTGCCAGACTAGCGCGGCACTCTGGGGCCAACGTCCTGACTTTC

D: -
J: TRBJ2-7
size: -
V: TRBV29-1
CDR3: CSVADLGSGSTYEQYF
DNA: TGCAGCGTTGCTGATTTAGGATCCGGGAGCACTTACGAGCAGTACTTC

D: -
J: TRBJ1-5
size: once
V: TRBV21-1
CDR3: CASSKGQGLQPQHF
DNA: TGTGCCAGCAGCAAAGGACAGGGCCTCCAGCCCCAGCATTTT

D: TRBD1
J: TRBJ2-1
size: -
V: TRBV10-3
CDR3: CAISGQGANEQFF
DNA: TGTGCCATCAGTGGGCAGGGGGCAAATGAGCAGTTCTTC

D: -
J: TRBJ2-2
size: -
V: TRBV30
CDR3: CAWSGAGWLGSNTGELFF
DNA: TGTGCCTGGAGTGGGGCAGGGTGGTTGGGATCGAACACCGGGGAGCTGTTTTTT

D: -
J: TRBJ1-2
size: -
V: TRBV5-5
CDR3: CASSLVPVDHNYGYTF
DNA: TGTGCCAGCAGCTTGGTGCCAGTTGATCACAACTATGGCTACACCTTC

D: -
J: TRBJ1-5
size: -
V: TRBV27
CDR3: CASSTIRGKNQPQHF
DNA: TGTGCCAGCAGCACCATTCGAGGGAAAAATCAGCCCCAGCATTTT